The rows below give T cell receptor beta chains drawn from one sample of a study of blood T cell repertoires in COVID-19. The method was immunoSEQ multiplex PCR; TCRdb's version includes in-frame clones alone and lacks a portion of them. The sample holds a few hundred thousand clones, around 84% seen once. The specimen sequenced was PBMCs or T cells enriched from blood (not recorded which). The receptors shown here come from a woman aged 45-65 years who had been exposed to COVID-19. Each CDR3 is given with its conserved first and last residue. The D gene is left open where the match is weak. The size field is filled for only some rows; it gives once, few, many or a size class.

V	D	J	size	CDR3	DNA
TRBV18	NA	TRBJ1-1	NA	CASSPVPGTLNTEAFF	TGTGCCAGCTCACCGGTTCCCGGGACACTGAACACTGAAGCTTTCTTT
TRBV18	TRBD1	TRBJ1-1	NA	CASSPLSGGKDTEAFF	TGTGCCAGCTCACCACTGTCAGGGGGTAAGGACACTGAAGCTTTCTTT
TRBV10-2	TRBD2	TRBJ2-3	NA	CASNRLAGGPSTDTQYF	TGCGCCAGCAATAGACTAGCGGGGGGCCCTAGCACAGATACGCAGTATTTT
TRBV6-5	NA	TRBJ1-2	NA	CASSYSVPGDYGYTF	TGTGCCAGCAGTTACTCGGTACCAGGCGACTATGGCTACACCTTC
TRBV14	TRBD1	TRBJ2-1	NA	CASSLPLGTGADNEQFF	TGTGCCAGCAGCCTTCCGTTAGGGACAGGGGCCGACAATGAGCAGTTCTTC
TRBV2	NA	TRBJ1-2	once	CASRNEAIHGYTF	TGTGCCAGCAGAAACGAAGCCATACATGGCTACACCTTC
TRBV18	NA	TRBJ1-3	NA	CASSPPASGNTIYF	TGTGCCAGCTCACCACCGGCCTCTGGAAACACCATATATTTT
TRBV7-9	NA	TRBJ1-4	NA	CASSLDAGANEKLFF	TGTGCCAGCAGCTTAGATGCGGGTGCTAATGAAAAACTGTTTTTT
TRBV24-1	NA	TRBJ2-5	NA	CATSDQTQGKETQYF	TGTGCCACCAGTGACCAAACCCAGGGGAAAGAGACCCAGTACTTC
TRBV11-2	TRBD1	TRBJ1-1	NA	CASSFYRGNTEAFF	TGTGCCAGCAGCTTTTACAGGGGTAACACTGAAGCTTTCTTT
TRBV5-5	TRBD1	TRBJ2-1	NA	CASSDRQGGSYNEQFF	TGTGCCAGCAGCGACCGACAGGGGGGTTCCTACAATGAGCAGTTCTTC
TRBV9	NA	TRBJ2-7	few	CASSGSGTPFDEQYF	TGTGCCAGCAGCGGATCCGGGACACCCTTCGACGAGCAGTACTTC
TRBV25-1	NA	TRBJ1-3	NA	CASSEARNTIYF	TGTGCCAGCAGTGAAGCGCGAAACACCATATATTTT
TRBV7-2	NA	TRBJ1-3	NA	CASSLQGNTIYF	TGTGCCAGCAGCTTACAGGGGAACACCATATATTTT
TRBV30	NA	TRBJ1-4	NA	CAWSRGAPSNEKLFF	TGTGCCTGGAGTCGGGGGGCCCCCTCAAATGAAAAACTGTTTTTT
TRBV5-6	TRBD1	TRBJ1-6	once	CASSSTGIYSPLHF	TGTGCCAGCAGCTCGACAGGGATCTATTCACCCCTCCACTTT
TRBV27	NA	TRBJ1-6	NA	CASSLSSYNSPLHF	TGTGCCAGCAGTTTGAGCTCCTATAATTCACCCCTCCACTTT
TRBV19	NA	TRBJ1-5	NA	CASSPDSLPRQPQHF	TGTGCCAGTAGCCCGGACAGCTTACCACGGCAGCCCCAGCATTTT
TRBV5-1	NA	TRBJ2-7	NA	CASSLAGKSLHEQYF	TGCGCCAGCAGCTTGGCGGGGAAATCCCTCCACGAGCAGTACTTC
TRBV7-9	TRBD1	TRBJ2-5	NA	CASSFGQGAAQETQYF	TGTGCCAGCAGTTTTGGACAGGGGGCCGCCCAAGAGACCCAGTACTTC
TRBV3-1/TRBV3-2	NA	TRBJ1-1	NA	CASSRDIDGNTEAFF	TGTGCCAGCAGCCGAGACATAGATGGGAACACTGAAGCTTTCTTT
TRBV29-1	NA	TRBJ1-2	few	CSLLEAYGYTF	TGCAGTCTACTCGAGGCCTATGGCTACACCTTC
TRBV9	TRBD2	TRBJ2-1	NA	CASSVGARGVNEQFF	TGTGCCAGCAGCGTAGGGGCGCGGGGGGTAAATGAGCAGTTCTTC
TRBV5-1	TRBD1	TRBJ1-1	few	CASSLTGGTEAFF	TGCGCCAGCAGCTTGACAGGGGGCACTGAAGCTTTCTTT
TRBV7-2	NA	TRBJ1-1	NA	CASSLQRRNTEAFF	TGTGCCAGCAGCTTACAACGGAGGAACACTGAAGCTTTCTTT